This T cell receptor (beta chain) was captured in a study of blood T cell repertoires in COVID-19. Looking at the study overall: Material from acute and convalescent COVID-19 was sourced from the United States, Italy and Spain. T cells, B-cell-depleted T cells, or PBMCs provided the cDNA or gDNA that served as material.

The authors' processing: Estimated nucleated cell counts came from reference gene primer amplification. Sequencing used immunoSEQ multiplex PCR; TCRdb keeps in-frame clones, though not all of them. V, J and clone size derive from that table, while D and trimming were established from the DNA sequence. The sample gives about 250,000 clones, about four fifths of which show up once; over 1.5% is in the top ten. This CDR3 is 13 amino acids long. Trimming removed 0 bases from V and 6 bases from J, with 8 bases in between. Germline values: CDR1 LGHDT, CDR2 YNNKEL (reference sequence). The gene calls are TRBV3-1 (or the pseudogene TRBV3-2) and TRBJ1-1, with a possible D match to TRBD1 (6 bases). This clonotype was obtained from a woman between 40 and 50 years old who had recovered from COVID-19. Sequenced sample: peripheral blood. The CDR3 DNA follows: TGTGCCAGCAGCCAAGAAGGGGGGGCTGAAGCTTTCTTT. This codes for CASSQEGGAEAFF.